This section outlines one TCR delta chain sequence together with its context. In its sample, this clone comes out as medium-sized (0.01 to 0.1%). It lacks a known antigen. No base quality values were provided; no much bigger clone lies one nucleotide off. The CDR3 sequence holds 18 residues, the cysteine and phenylalanine included. CDR3 DNA only is kept here, 54 bases in frame from base 1. Unmatched junction bases come to 5, with V trimmed by 1 base and J by 2 bases. CDR1 and CDR2 are read off the germline V gene as GEAIGNYY and EKD. The sample comes from a study of gamma-delta chains in newborns, infants, children (dated 2019 in TCRdb). For the study in its entirety: According to the study title, microbial exposure causes polyclonal expansion of innate gammadelta T cells right after birth. Right after human newborns were born, the researchers looked at the way microbial exposure shaped their populations of innate gammadelta T cells.

The run used an Illumina MiSeq. Clonotypes were called again by TCRdb from the public reads via CATT, and duplicate nucleotide sequences were then merged into one entry. The sample table contains about 8,500 delta-chain clones; only one count was recorded for about 3.7% of them. The ten largest clones take up approximately 15% of the sample. This sequence was found in a child who was a newborn, infant or young child, either healthy, febrile or measles-vaccinated (not recorded which). Here the chain combines TRDV2 and TRDJ3, with TRDD3 identical over 9 junction bases. Input material: blood. The nucleotides read TGTGCCTGTGACACACTGGGGGACTCTACCTGGGACACCCGACAGATGTTTTTC. It encodes CACDTLGDSTWDTRQMFF.